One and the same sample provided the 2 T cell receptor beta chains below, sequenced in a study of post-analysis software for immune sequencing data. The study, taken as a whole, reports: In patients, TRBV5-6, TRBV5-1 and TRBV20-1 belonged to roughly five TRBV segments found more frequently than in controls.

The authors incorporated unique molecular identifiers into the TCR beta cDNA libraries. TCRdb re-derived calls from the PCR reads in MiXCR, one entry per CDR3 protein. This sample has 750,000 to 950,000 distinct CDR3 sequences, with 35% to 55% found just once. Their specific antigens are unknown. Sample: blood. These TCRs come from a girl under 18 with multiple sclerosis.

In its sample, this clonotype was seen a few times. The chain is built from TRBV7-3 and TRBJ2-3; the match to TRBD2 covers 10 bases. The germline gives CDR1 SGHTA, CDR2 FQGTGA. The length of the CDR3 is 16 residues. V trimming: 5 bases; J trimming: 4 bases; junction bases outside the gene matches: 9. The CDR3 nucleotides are TGTGCCAGCAGCACAACAGGGCTAGCGGGAGCAGATACGCAGTATTTT. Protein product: CASSTTGLAGADTQYF.

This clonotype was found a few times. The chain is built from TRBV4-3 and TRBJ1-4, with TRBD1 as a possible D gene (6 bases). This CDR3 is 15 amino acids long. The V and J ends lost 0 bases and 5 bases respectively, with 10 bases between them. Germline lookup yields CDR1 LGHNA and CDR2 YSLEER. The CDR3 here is CASSQESGANEKLFF. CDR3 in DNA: TGCGCCAGCAGCCAAGAATCGGGGGCGAATGAAAAACTGTTTTTT.